This entry lists 10 T cell receptor beta chains sequenced from one sample in a study of T cells in Graves' hyperthyroidism and ophthalmopathy (dated by TCRdb to between 2018 and 2021). Libraries were prepared through multiplex PCR. Sequenced on an Illumina HiSeq 2000. Amplification of TCR beta CDR3 regions was carried out from RNA transcripts. The first round of RT-PCR for the TCR CDR3 was performed with the HTBI primer set and the Qiagen OneStep RT-PCR kit. TCRdb itself trimmed the public reads at Q25 with fastp, ran MiXCR and retained productive beta chains. Rows with a matching CDR3 protein are joined into one entry that keeps the most common DNA and genes. Recorded for this sample are 750,000 to 900,000 distinct CDR3 sequences; more than 30% of them occurred a single time. The ten top clones hold approximately 10% of the sample. Sequencing was carried out using blood. Every receptor here comes from a man between 18 and 35 years old with Graves' hyperthyroidism.

This clonotype was seen a handful of times. The rearrangement uses TRBV5-1 and TRBJ2-7; tentatively, D is TRBD2 (6 bases). Trimming took 0 bases from V and 0 from J, leaving 13 bases between them. The CDR3 totals 16 residues. Germline values: CDR1 SGHRS, CDR2 YFSETQ. As DNA, the CDR3 is TGCGCCAGCAGCTTGGATGTGGCGGGGAGCTCCTACGAGCAGTACTTC. Translated, it gives CASSLDVAGSSYEQYF.

The chain joins TRBV6-4 to TRBJ1-3, with D unclear. Germline V gene data show CDR1 as MRHNA and CDR2 as SNTAGT. Trimming removed 2 bases at V and 3 bases at J, with 8 bases between. The CDR3 runs 14 residues. This CDR3 reads CASSDRVDGNTIYF. In DNA form, the CDR3 reads TGTGCCAGCAGTGACAGGGTGGATGGAAACACCATATATTTT.

The CDR3 DNA sequence: TGTGCCAGCAGCTACCTCGGCAACAGCCAAGAGACCCAGTACTTC. Translating gives CASSYLGNSQETQYF. The genes are TRBV5-6 and TRBJ2-5; D gene ambiguous. Germline V CDR1 and CDR2: SGHDT, YYEEEE. V dropped 3 bases and J dropped 1 base, with 13 bases sitting between them. This CDR3 has 15 residues.

This clonotype was recorded many times. The chain is built from TRBV12-3 or TRBV12-4 and TRBJ1-6; D gene unclear. The V and J ends lost 7 bases and 10 bases respectively, with 17 bases between them. This CDR3 spans 14 amino acids. CDR3 sequence reads: CASTAIAGWSPLHF. CDR3 in DNA: TGTGCCAGCACCGCGATTGCTGGGTGGTCACCCCTCCACTTT.

This rearrangement joins TRBV7-6 to TRBJ2-7; the D is unclear. Trimming shortened V by 11 bases and J by 7 bases, and 21 bases separated the two germline ends. CDR1 and CDR2 from the germline V gene are SGHVS and FNYEAQ. The CDR3 extends over 13 amino acids. The CDR3 here is CAWSVPDLGEQYF. CDR3 nucleotide sequence: TGTGCCTGGAGTGTTCCGGACCTGGGGGAGCAGTACTTC. Using reference TRBV7-6 and TRBJ2-7 for the parts outside the CDR3, the full variable domain is GAGVSQSPRYKVTKRGQDVALRCDPISGHVSLYWYRQALGQGPEFLTYFNYEAQQDKSGLPNDRFSAERPEGSISTLTIQRTEQRDSAMYRCAWSVPDLGEQYFGPGTRLTVT.

This clonotype was found once. The chain uses TRBV29-1 and TRBJ1-5, with TRBD1 identical over 10 bases. The CDR3 totals 15 residues. In germline, CDR1 is SQVTM, CDR2 ANQGSEA. The V gene end was trimmed by 3 bases and the J gene end by 6 bases; junction bases not matched to a gene: 8. The CDR3 loop is CSVDSGTGALQPQHF. The CDR3 nucleotides read TGCAGCGTTGACTCCGGGACAGGGGCACTTCAGCCCCAGCATTTT.

Only a few counts were recorded for this clonotype. The rearrangement joins TRBV7-9 to TRBJ2-7; 13 positions match TRBD2. Germline assignment: CDR1 SEHNR and CDR2 FQNEAQ (reference sequence). CDR3 length: 14 residues. The ends lost 5 bases at V and 6 bases at J; junction bases unmatched: 4. CDR3 sequence (DNA): TGTGCCAGCAGCCCACTAGCGGGAGGGGGCGAGCAGTACTTC. It is translated as CASSPLAGGGEQYF.

The table lists this clonotype with many counts. The J gene is TRBJ1-4, the V gene TRBV2; 7 nucleotides match TRBD1. Germline V gene data show CDR1 as SNHLY and CDR2 as FYNNEI. The J segment lost 0 bases and the V segment lost 3 bases, leaving 7 bases of the junction unmatched. The CDR3 has 17 amino acids. DNA of the CDR3: TGTGCCAGCAGTGAGGGGACAGCCAGCGCAACTAATGAAAAACTGTTTTTT. This encodes CASSEGTASATNEKLFF.

The chain links TRBV15 to TRBJ1-4, with D possibly being TRBD1 (5 bases). Per the germline V gene, CDR1 is LNHNV and CDR2 is YYDKDF (reference sequence). V shed 5 bases and J shed 8 bases, with 12 bases lying between them. The length of the CDR3 is 13 residues. In DNA, the CDR3 is TGTGCCACCAGCGGCAGGGAAAGGGAAAAACTGTTTTTT. Translated: CATSGREREKLFF.

The V call is TRBV7-3, the J call TRBJ2-7; 9 bases line up with TRBD1. This CDR3 comprises 15 residues. The V and J ends lost 1 base and 4 bases, in that order; junction bases with no gene match: 5. CDR1 is SGHTA, CDR2 FQGTGA, per germline. As DNA, the CDR3 is TGTGCCAGCAGCTTAAGGACACAGGGGGCTTACGAGCAGTACTTC. Amino acids: CASSLRTQGAYEQYF.